The rows below give T cell receptor beta chains drawn from one sample of a study of blood T cell repertoires in COVID-19. Assay: immunoSEQ multiplex PCR; the TCRdb copy retains only in-frame clones and omits some. Counted here are 250,000 to 350,000 clones, approximately 90% occurring once; the ten biggest clones make up about 3%. The sample taken for sequencing was PBMCs or T cells enriched from blood (not recorded which). The receptor set was obtained from a woman between 45 and 65 years old who had recovered from COVID-19. The CDR3 runs from the conserved cysteine through the conserved F or W. A D gene is named only where the DNA matches it firmly.

CAWSVQGDYGYTF	TGTGCCTGGAGTGTACAAGGGGACTATGGCTACACCTTC	TRBV30	TRBJ1-2	.
CASSVEGHQPQHF	TGTGCCAGCAGCGTGGAGGGCCATCAGCCCCAGCATTTT	TRBV11-2	TRBJ1-5	.
CATAGGGGRYNEQFF	TGTGCCACCGCCGGAGGGGGAGGGAGATACAATGAGCAGTTCTTC	TRBV10-3	TRBJ2-1	.
CASSLQDYQPQHF	TGTGCCAGCAGTTTACAGGATTATCAGCCCCAGCATTTT	TRBV12-3/TRBV12-4	TRBJ1-5	.
CASSYQTSGRNEQFF	TGTGCCAGCAGCTACCAGACTAGCGGGAGGAATGAGCAGTTCTTC	TRBV7-9	TRBJ2-1	TRBD2
CASSYVDRGTDTQYF	TGTGCCAGCAGTTACGTGGACAGGGGGACAGATACGCAGTATTTT	TRBV6-6	TRBJ2-3	TRBD1
CASSFDRDQPQHF	TGTGCCAGCAGCTTTGACAGGGATCAGCCCCAGCATTTT	TRBV7-2	TRBJ1-5	TRBD1
CSVARGQGQPQHF	TGCAGCGTGGCTAGGGGTCAGGGGCAGCCCCAGCATTTT	TRBV29-1	TRBJ1-5	.
CASSSPLLTNEKLFF	TGTGCCAGCTCTTCCCCACTCCTAACTAATGAAAAACTGTTTTTT	TRBV7-2	TRBJ1-4	.
CASSFRDRDQPQHF	TGTGCCAGCAGTTTCCGAGACAGGGATCAGCCCCAGCATTTT	TRBV28	TRBJ1-5	TRBD1
CASRRQGAGSGANVLTF	TGTGCCAGCAGAAGACAGGGGGCTGGCTCTGGGGCCAACGTCCTGACTTTC	TRBV2	TRBJ2-6	TRBD1
CASSQAPGGRGKGTGELFF	TGTGCCAGCAGCCAAGCCCCAGGGGGCCGGGGGAAGGGCACCGGGGAGCTGTTTTTT	TRBV4-2	TRBJ2-2	TRBD1
CASSESSGGSSGYTF	TGTGCCAGCAGTGAATCTTCAGGGGGCAGCTCGGGCTACACCTTC	TRBV25-1	TRBJ1-2	TRBD1